Listed here are 20 T cell receptor beta chains from one sample, sequenced in a study of cytomegalovirus exposure and HLA in healthy donors. The PCR used 60 Vbeta and 13 Jbeta primers. The method was immunoSEQ multiplex PCR; TCRdb's version includes in-frame clones alone and lacks a portion of them. The sample yields about 60,000 clones, approximately 63% seen once. What was sequenced was PBMCs. Receptors were obtained from a woman aged 60 to 75 in good health and CMV-seropositive.

The genes are TRBV7-2 and TRBJ2-1; 14 bases align to TRBD2. In germline, CDR1 is SGHTA, CDR2 FQGNSA. J lost 7 bases, V lost 3 bases, and 5 bases had no gene match. The CDR3 contains 16 residues. The CDR3 coding sequence is TGTGCCAGCAGCTTGACTAGCGGGGGGGCGGGAAATGAGCAGTTCTTC. As protein: CASSLTSGGAGNEQFF. Supplemented by reference TRBV7-2 and TRBJ2-1, the full variable domain reads GAGVSQSPSNKVTEKGKDVELRCDPISGHTALYWYRQSLGQGLEFLIYFQGNSAPDKSGLPSDRFSAERTGGSVSTLTIQRTQQEDSAVYLCASSLTSGGAGNEQFFGPGTRLTVL.

This clone appeared a few times. V usage is TRBV30 and J usage is TRBJ1-1; D is uncertain. Germline values: CDR1 GTSNPN, CDR2 SVGIG (reference sequence). The CDR3 loop spans 13 amino acids. Trimming took off 2 bases at V and 4 bases at J, with 11 bases between the two ends. CDR3 DNA sequence: TGTGCCTGGAGTTTAGAAACGAGCACTGAAGCTTTCTTT. Residues: CAWSLETSTEAFF.

The chain combines TRBV19 with TRBJ2-6; D is undetermined. CDR1 and CDR2 from the germline V gene are LNHDA and SQIVND (reference sequence). The CDR3 extends over 14 amino acids. V lost 1 base, J lost 2 bases, and 3 bases lay in between. CDR3 nucleotide sequence: TGTGCCAGTAGTATAGGTACTGGGGCCAACGTCCTGACTTTC. It encodes CASSIGTGANVLTF.

This clone showed up just a few times. Additional DNA sequences in this sample encode the identical CDR3. The rearrangement links TRBV5-1 to TRBJ1-1; D is perhaps TRBD1 (6 bases). The germline V gene encodes CDR1 SGHRS and CDR2 YFSETQ. V lost 2 bases and J 1 base, leaving 6 bases between the germline ends. The CDR3 spans 13 residues. The CDR3 is CASSLQGNTEAFF. CDR3 coding DNA: TGCGCCAGCAGCTTACAGGGGAACACTGAAGCTTTCTTT.

V and J are TRBV5-1 and TRBJ1-2; 7 nucleotides line up with TRBD1. The V segment lost 3 bases and the J segment 3 bases; nucleotides outside the gene matches: 5. This CDR3 region has 14 residues. Germline assignment: CDR1 SGHRS and CDR2 YFSETQ. The CDR3 sequence: CASSYHDRDYGYTF. The CDR3 DNA follows: TGCGCCAGCAGCTATCACGACAGGGACTATGGCTACACCTTC.

The rearrangement links TRBV7-9 to TRBJ2-7, with 11 bases fitting TRBD2. The CDR3 sequence is 11 residues long. CDR1 and CDR2 (germline): SEHNR, FQNEAQ (reference sequence). V lost 5 bases and J lost 13; bases outside the gene matches: 4. The CDR3 reads CASSPGLAGYF. CDR3 bases: TGTGCCAGCAGCCCCGGACTAGCGGGTTACTTC.

CDR3 nucleotides: TGCGCCAGCAGCGTACAAACAGGAAGTCCTAATGAAAAACTGTTTTTT. Translation gives CASSVQTGSPNEKLFF. The J gene is TRBJ1-4, the V gene TRBV5-1; tentative D call: TRBD1 (5 bases). V lost 4 bases and J 3 bases, leaving 16 bases between the germline ends. This CDR3 is 16 amino acids long. The germline V gene encodes CDR1 SGHRS and CDR2 YFSETQ.

The chain joins TRBV6-1 to TRBJ1-2; weak D call: TRBD1 (5 bases). Trimming left V 3 bases short and J 4 bases short, with 12 bases between. Germline CDR1 is MNHNS and CDR2 is SASEGT. This CDR3 is 14 amino acids long. The CDR3 DNA is TGTGCCAGCAGTGAGACTTCCCAGGGCTATGGCTACACCTTC. It yields the protein CASSETSQGYGYTF.

A word on this clone: In the same sample, other DNA sequences code for this CDR3. V usage is TRBV6-5 and J usage is TRBJ1-2; TRBD1 might be the D (5 bases). V lost 2 bases and J lost 2, with 6 bases in between. The CDR3 has 13 residues. Germline-derived CDR1 and CDR2 are MNHEY and SVGAGI. CDR3 in DNA: TGTGCCAGCAGTTACGACAGAAACTATGGCTACACCTTC. Amino acid sequence: CASSYDRNYGYTF.

The rearrangement joins TRBV6-5 to TRBJ1-6, with a tentative D call TRBD1 (6 bases). V was shortened by 0 bases and J by 8 bases, with 11 bases between the two germline ends. Germline-derived CDR1 and CDR2 are MNHEY and SVGAGI. This CDR3 is built from 15 residues. The DNA for the CDR3 is TGTGCCAGCAGTTACTCCCGGGACACCTATTCACCCCTCCACTTT. It is translated as CASSYSRDTYSPLHF.

V and J are TRBV28 and TRBJ1-5, with D perhaps matching TRBD1 (6 bases). The CDR3 consists of 18 residues. Looked up from germline, CDR1 is MDHEN and CDR2 is SYDVKM. V lost 2 bases to trimming and J lost 5 bases, with 22 bases between them. The CDR3 DNA sequence: TGTGCCAGCAGTTTAAGGGCCCGGTGGGGGCAATTGGATCAGCCCCAGCATTTT. This translates into CASSLRARWGQLDQPQHF.

The chain combines TRBV7-9 with TRBJ1-2; 7 nucleotides align to TRBD1. Germline assignment: CDR1 SEHNR and CDR2 FQNEAQ (reference sequence). With 5 bases clipped from V and 1 base from J, the junction kept 4 bases outside the gene matches. There are 14 residues in the CDR3. The CDR3 reads CASSPRDSNYGYTF. The CDR3 nucleotides are TGTGCCAGCAGCCCCCGGGACAGTAACTATGGCTACACCTTC.

The genes are TRBV5-6 and TRBJ1-3; 8 positions agree with TRBD1. Germline CDR1 is SGHDT and CDR2 is YYEEEE. Germline trimming cut 6 bases from V and 0 bases from J; bases unmatched to any gene: 2. The CDR3 has 14 amino acids. CDR3 sequence (DNA): TGTGCCAGCACCGGACAGGGCTCTGGAAACACCATATATTTT. Translated: CASTGQGSGNTIYF.

This chain links TRBV10-2 with TRBJ1-5; the D is unclear. The CDR3 extends over 14 amino acids. V gave up 7 bases and J gave up 0 bases, with 10 bases separating them. Germline V gene sequence: CDR1 WSHSY, CDR2 SAAADI. CDR3 sequence reads: CASISGNSNQPQHF. The CDR3 DNA sequence: TGCGCCAGCATCTCGGGGAATAGCAATCAGCCCCAGCATTTT.

This chain uses TRBV28 with TRBJ1-4; the D gene is possibly TRBD1 (5 bases). This CDR3 contains 15 residues. V was clipped by 7 bases and J by 7 bases, with 19 bases between them. Germline V lookup: CDR1 MDHEN, CDR2 SYDVKM. CDR3 bases: TGTGCCAGCACCTCCCGGGGGGGGGTAGGTGAAAAACTGTTTTTT. Amino acid sequence: CASTSRGGVGEKLFF.

Turning to this clone: Other DNA sequences in the same sample also yield this CDR3. The chain employs TRBV28 and TRBJ1-2; no firm D call. Per germline, CDR1 MDHEN and CDR2 SYDVKM. There are 13 residues in the CDR3. V lost 7 bases, J lost 8 bases, and 17 bases lay in between. The CDR3 nucleotides read TGTGCCAGCACCCCTCCAGGTTTAGGCGGCTACACCTTC. Its protein product is CASTPPGLGGYTF.

This clone was recorded once. The J gene is TRBJ1-1, the V gene TRBV7-9; a weak D match, TRBD1 (5 bases). Trimming shortened V by 3 bases and J by 7 bases, and 9 bases separated the two germline ends. Germline CDR1 reads SEHNR; CDR2 reads FQNEAQ (reference sequence). This CDR3 region has 12 residues. CDR3 nucleotides: TGTGCCAGCAGCTTTTCAGGGAATGAAGCTTTCTTT. Its protein is CASSFSGNEAFF.

The chain links TRBV6-4 to TRBJ1-5; the D is unclear. Germline V gene data show CDR1 as MRHNA and CDR2 as SNTAGT. Trimming pared 11 bases from V and 0 bases from J, leaving 11 bases between. The CDR3 is made up of 13 amino acids. The CDR3 DNA sequence: TGTGCCCAGGTACAATATAGCAATCAGCCCCAGCATTTT. It translates to CAQVQYSNQPQHF.

This chain connects TRBV5-4 to TRBJ2-5, with 16 nucleotides matching TRBD2. V lost 2 bases and J lost 2; bases outside the gene matches: 6. Per the germline V gene, CDR1 is SGHNT and CDR2 is YYREEE (reference sequence). The CDR3 has 18 residues. The CDR3 DNA follows: TGTGCCAGCAGCTTTTCGGGACTAGCGGGGGGGCGACAAGAGACCCAGTACTTC. Protein sequence: CASSFSGLAGGRQETQYF.

CDR3 nucleotide sequence: TGTGCCAGCAGCCAGAGTCCGGGACTAGCGATTGGCGATGAGCAGTTCTTC. Its protein is CASSQSPGLAIGDEQFF. This rearrangement joins TRBV13 to TRBJ2-1; TRBD2 agrees at 10 bases. V gave up 5 bases and J gave up 8 bases; unmatched junction bases: 15. The germline gives CDR1 PRHDT, CDR2 FYEKMQ (reference sequence). The CDR3 extends over 17 amino acids.